This TCR beta chain is drawn from a study of shared clonotypes between healthy human individuals (dated by TCRdb to about 2020). Turning to the overall study: The cohort included a few men and two women between 18 and 49 years of age. For each donor, CD4 naive and CD4 memory were each run on three plates, CD8 naive on two plates, and CD8 memory on one plate. To estimate repertoire size and how much clonotypes are shared between individuals, the study performed deep sequencing of blood TCR repertoires from 4 to 6 healthy adults. Different laboratories and diverse techniques were used to prepare libraries and sequence TCR repertoires, to increase sequencing depth and limit assay-specific biases. Each donor's leukapheresis produced roughly between roughly 0.94 and 9.5 billion PBMCs. Summary of the overall study and its limitations: Compared with non-shared clonotypes, clonotypes shared by all four sorted-subset donors had higher generation probabilities. About 4.5% of naive CD4, 3.5% of naive CD8, approximately 2.2% of memory CD4, and 0.35% to 0.4% of memory CD8 clonotypes were shared across four donors. Even with the large sequencing depth, rarefaction of the sorted-subset datasets indicated that sequencing was incomplete. Estimated clonotype richness was generally larger for naive than for memory subsets. Sampling was limited to blood, and TCR repertoires in tissue likely differ from TCR repertoires in blood. Because the study included a small number of donors, the genetic and exposure-history diversity represented was limited. Pairwise subsampling indicated that sequencing depth was expected to affect the degree of clonotype sharing among donors.

For the CD8 naive samples, CD45RO-negative cells were positively selected for CCR7, yielding a CD45RA+CCR7+ population from which TemRA cells were excluded. The donors were healthy, HIV-negative adults who had no recently reported acute infections or vaccinations. Every donor was a Caucasian adult residing in Nashville, Tennessee, USA. Blood was obtained by leukapheresis, after which PBMCs were separated by Ficoll-Histopaque density gradient centrifugation and cryopreserved in liquid nitrogen vapor phase. Purity and quantity of every magnetically sorted T cell population were checked by analytical flow cytometry. From each sorted fraction, genomic DNA was isolated and quantified by UV absorbance on a Nanodrop 2000c. Concerning this clone: The specificity of this receptor is unknown. No base quality information exists; no much larger clone differs at one position.

CDR1 and CDR2 were assigned from the germline V gene as SGHAT and FQNNGV. Including the terminal cysteine and phenylalanine, the CDR3 comprises 14 residues. Of the read, only the CDR3 DNA is kept; its 42 bases are in frame from base 1. Trimming costs V 1 base and J 2 bases, and their ends lie 8 bases apart. Using the deep immunoSEQ assay, TCR CDR3 regions were amplified from genomic DNA by multiplex PCR. Extracted genomic DNA from each cell subset was distributed evenly across all wells of several immunoSEQ 96-well plates, and each plate was treated as a replicate. For sorted subsets, each replicate PCR was loaded with 200 ng genomic DNA, equivalent to approximately 27,000 T cell genomes. Purified libraries were measured with a Qubit 3.0 fluorometer, size-checked on a Bioanalyzer 2100, and measured again with the KAPA Library Quantification kit. Every immunoSEQ 96-well plate was sequenced on a separate single-read 150-cycle Illumina NextSeq 550 flow cell. On the study's bioinformatics: Because only junctional sequences without quality scores were contained in the immunoSEQ output, filtering matching that applied to full-length reads could not be performed. To assign V/J genes and CDR3, sequences were annotated using PyIR, a Python wrapper for IgBLAST v1.9, with IMGT germline references. Reads with weak V/J assignments (E-value above 1e-6), missing CDR3, stop codons, out-of-frame junctions, or ambiguous translated residues were removed. V3J clonotypes were defined as sequences sharing an identical inferred V gene, J gene, and CDR3 amino acid sequence. To compute the percentage overlap between repertoires, the number of shared unique clonotypes was divided by the size of the smaller repertoire. Repertoire richness was assessed with RTK rarefaction, the Chao1 estimator, and Recon v2.1 estimates of unobserved clonotypes. OLGA was used to compute generation probabilities for all TCRbeta clonotypes that the gDNA method yielded from several donors. TCRdb mirrors the immuneACCESS table, restricted to in-frame sequences. Some clones are absent from its copies; in checked studies, under half trace to an unresolved V gene, and the reason for the others is unknown. The DNA was the basis for D and trimming; V, J and clone size are from that table. In all, the sample holds over 750,000 clones, and 90% to 97% of those were seen once. The top ten clonotypes cover under 0.25% of the sample.

The TCR originated in a man aged 25 to 45 in good health. Source material: naive CD8+ T cells sorted from blood. The sample's cell subset or site, from its label and the paper: CD45RA+CCR7+. The rearranged chain carries TRBV11-2 and TRBJ1-1, and TRBD1 may be the D gene, going by 5 matching bases. The base sequence is TGTGCCAGCAGCTTAGGGACACTCAACACTGAAGCTTTCTTT. The encoded protein is CASSLGTLNTEAFF.